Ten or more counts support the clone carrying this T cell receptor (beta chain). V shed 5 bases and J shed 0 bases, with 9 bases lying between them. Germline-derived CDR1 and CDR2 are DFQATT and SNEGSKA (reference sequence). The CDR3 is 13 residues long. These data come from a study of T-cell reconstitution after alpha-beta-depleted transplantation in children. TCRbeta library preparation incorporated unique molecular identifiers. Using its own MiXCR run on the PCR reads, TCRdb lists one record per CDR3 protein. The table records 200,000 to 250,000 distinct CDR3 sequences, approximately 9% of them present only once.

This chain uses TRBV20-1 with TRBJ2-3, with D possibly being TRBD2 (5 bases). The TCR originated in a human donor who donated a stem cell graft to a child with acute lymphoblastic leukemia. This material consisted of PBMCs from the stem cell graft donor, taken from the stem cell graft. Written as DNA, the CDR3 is TGCAGTGCTCCGGGAATTAGCACAGATACGCAGTATTTT. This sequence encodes CSAPGISTDTQYF.